This T cell receptor (beta chain) originates from a study of siplizumab effects on memory and regulatory T cells. Here immunoSEQ multiplex PCR was the method, and the copy in TCRdb shows in-frame clones only, minus some. The sample holds about 97,000 clones; 80% to 95% are singletons and the top ten take around 13%. The CDR3 contains 14 residues. The germline CDR1 and CDR2 sequences are MNHEY and SMNVEV (reference sequence). Trimming took off 3 bases at V and 9 bases at J, with 15 bases between the two ends. The rearrangement joins TRBV27 to TRBJ1-5; no clear D. Material: non-Treg CD4+ T cells sorted from blood. This TCR was recovered from a human donor in good health. CDR3 residues: CASSFRGQPGPQHF. The CDR3 region has the DNA TGTGCCAGCAGTTTTAGAGGGCAGCCTGGGCCCCAGCATTTT.